This T cell receptor beta chain emerged from a study of blood T cells in healthy people across ages. Study-wide results and caveats: TCR beta diversity correlated strongly with naive T cell percentage.

CDR3 length: 14 residues. Trimming took off 10 bases at V and 6 bases at J, with 20 bases between the two ends. Germline CDR1 and CDR2: MNHEY and SMNVEV (reference sequence). Each sample yielded at least 5 micrograms of PBMC total RNA. This clonotype was found a few times. Its antigen remains unknown. A second PCR of 7 to 11 cycles used a sample-barcoded 5' primer and a J-beta primer mix. Each cDNA molecule was tagged by a template-switch adaptor with 12 random nucleotides. Every sample gave at least 2.5 million paired-end reads containing CDR3. TCRdb re-called the 5' RACE reads with MiXCR, one entry per CDR3 protein. The sample has around 1,800,000 distinct CDR3 sequences, roughly 43% seen once.

This clonotype was obtained from a human donor in good health. The sequencing input was blood. The chain uses TRBV27 and TRBJ2-3, with D perhaps TRBD1 (6 bases). CDR3 nucleotide sequence: TGTGCCATCTCAACAGGGCTTCCCATTGATACGCAGTATTTT. Residues: CAISTGLPIDTQYF.